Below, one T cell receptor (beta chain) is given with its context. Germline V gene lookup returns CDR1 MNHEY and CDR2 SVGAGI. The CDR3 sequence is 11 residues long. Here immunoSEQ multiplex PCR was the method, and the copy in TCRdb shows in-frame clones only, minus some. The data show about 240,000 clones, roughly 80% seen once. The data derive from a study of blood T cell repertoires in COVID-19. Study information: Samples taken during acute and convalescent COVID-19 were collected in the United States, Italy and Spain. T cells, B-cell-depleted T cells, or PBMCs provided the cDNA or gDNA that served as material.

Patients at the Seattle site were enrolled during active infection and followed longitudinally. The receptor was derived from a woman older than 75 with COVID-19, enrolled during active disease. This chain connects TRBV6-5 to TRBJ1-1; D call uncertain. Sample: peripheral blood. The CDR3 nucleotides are TGTGCACTGTCTCAGGTAACTGAAGCTTTCTTT. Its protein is CALSQVTEAFF.